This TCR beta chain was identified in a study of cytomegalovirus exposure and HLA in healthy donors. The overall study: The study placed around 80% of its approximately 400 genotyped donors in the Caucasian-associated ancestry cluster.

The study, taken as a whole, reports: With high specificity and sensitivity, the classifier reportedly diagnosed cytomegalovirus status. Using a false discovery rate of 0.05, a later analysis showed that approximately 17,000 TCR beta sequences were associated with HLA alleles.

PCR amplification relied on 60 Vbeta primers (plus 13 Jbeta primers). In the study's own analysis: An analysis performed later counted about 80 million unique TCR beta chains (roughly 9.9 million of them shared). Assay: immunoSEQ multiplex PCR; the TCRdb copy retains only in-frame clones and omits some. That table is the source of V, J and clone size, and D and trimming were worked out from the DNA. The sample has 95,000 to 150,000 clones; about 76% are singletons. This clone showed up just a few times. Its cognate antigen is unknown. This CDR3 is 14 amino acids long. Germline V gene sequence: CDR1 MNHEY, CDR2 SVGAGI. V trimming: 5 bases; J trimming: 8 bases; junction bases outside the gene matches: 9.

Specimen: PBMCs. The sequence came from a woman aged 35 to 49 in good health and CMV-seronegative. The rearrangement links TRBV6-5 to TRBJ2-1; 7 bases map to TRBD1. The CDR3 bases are TGTGCCAGCAGTCGACAGGGCCCGAGTTATGAGCAGTTCTTC. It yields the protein CASSRQGPSYEQFF.